The rows below give T cell receptor beta chains drawn from one sample of a study of cytomegalovirus exposure and HLA in healthy donors. Produced via immunoSEQ multiplex PCR; TCRdb's table is partial and in-frame only. The table includes roughly 43,000 clones, roughly 80% detected once. The sample comprised PBMCs. The receptor source for this set is a man aged 30 to 39 in good health and CMV-seronegative. Each CDR3 is given with its conserved first and last residue. D genes are given only for firm matches. Expanded clones get a size class; other rows say once, few or many, or leave the size out.

D gene: TRBD2; J gene: TRBJ2-7; clone size: -; V gene: TRBV29-1; CDR3 protein: CSGTGGSYEQYF; CDR3 DNA: TGCAGCGGAACGGGGGGGTCCTACGAGCAGTACTTC
D gene: -; J gene: TRBJ1-1; clone size: -; V gene: TRBV5-1; CDR3 protein: CASTTGNTEAFF; CDR3 DNA: TGCGCCAGCACGACAGGGAACACTGAAGCTTTCTTT
D gene: TRBD1; J gene: TRBJ1-2; clone size: -; V gene: TRBV7-9; CDR3 protein: CASSLGQGNGYTF; CDR3 DNA: TGTGCCAGCAGCCTGGGACAGGGAAATGGCTACACCTTC
D gene: TRBD1; J gene: TRBJ2-7; clone size: -; V gene: TRBV7-9; CDR3 protein: CASSLTGTGVNEQYF; CDR3 DNA: TGTGCCAGCAGCTTAACGGGGACAGGGGTCAACGAGCAGTACTTC
D gene: TRBD2; J gene: TRBJ2-1; clone size: -; V gene: TRBV30; CDR3 protein: CAWRLGATRLADNEQFF; CDR3 DNA: TGTGCCTGGAGGTTGGGGGCCACCCGACTAGCGGACAATGAGCAGTTCTTC
D gene: -; J gene: TRBJ2-2; clone size: -; V gene: TRBV30; CDR3 protein: CAWRPRDSLSTGELFF; CDR3 DNA: TGTGCCTGGAGGCCCCGGGACTCCCTATCCACCGGGGAGCTGTTTTTT
D gene: TRBD1; J gene: TRBJ1-4; clone size: once; V gene: TRBV18; CDR3 protein: CASSHGQGPEKLFF; CDR3 DNA: TGTGCCAGCTCACATGGACAGGGGCCGGAAAAACTGTTTTTT
D gene: TRBD2; J gene: TRBJ2-1; clone size: -; V gene: TRBV15; CDR3 protein: CATSRVRGSYNEQFF; CDR3 DNA: TGTGCCACCAGCAGAGTGCGCGGGAGTTACAATGAGCAGTTCTTC
D gene: TRBD2; J gene: TRBJ2-1; clone size: -; V gene: TRBV7-6; CDR3 protein: CASSLAGGIANEQFF; CDR3 DNA: TGTGCCAGCAGCTTGGCGGGAGGAATAGCCAATGAGCAGTTCTTC
D gene: TRBD1; J gene: TRBJ1-3; clone size: -; V gene: TRBV7-8; CDR3 protein: CASSLLAIPTGVADSGNTIYF; CDR3 DNA: TGTGCCAGCAGCCTCCTCGCGATACCGACAGGGGTCGCCGACTCTGGAAACACCATATATTTT
D gene: TRBD1; J gene: TRBJ2-1; clone size: -; V gene: TRBV6-4; CDR3 protein: CASSDSGGTHNEQFF; CDR3 DNA: TGTGCCAGCAGTGACTCAGGGGGCACCCACAATGAGCAGTTCTTC
D gene: TRBD1; J gene: TRBJ2-2; clone size: -; V gene: TRBV9; CDR3 protein: CASSIQDRGTGELFF; CDR3 DNA: TGTGCCAGCAGCATACAGGACAGGGGAACCGGGGAGCTGTTTTTT
D gene: -; J gene: TRBJ2-3; clone size: -; V gene: TRBV6-1; CDR3 protein: CASSRESPGQTQYF; CDR3 DNA: TGTGCCAGCTCTCGTGAGAGTCCTGGTCAAACGCAGTATTTT
D gene: TRBD1; J gene: TRBJ1-5; clone size: -; V gene: TRBV2; CDR3 protein: CASSEYFGTGDNQPQHF; CDR3 DNA: TGTGCCAGCAGTGAATACTTCGGGACAGGCGATAATCAGCCCCAGCATTTT
D gene: -; J gene: TRBJ2-7; clone size: few; V gene: TRBV7-2; CDR3 protein: CASSFYLSSYEQYF; CDR3 DNA: TGTGCCAGCAGCTTTTATCTTTCTTCCTACGAGCAGTACTTC
D gene: TRBD2; J gene: TRBJ2-3; clone size: -; V gene: TRBV5-1; CDR3 protein: CASRRLAGADTQYF; CDR3 DNA: TGTGCCAGCAGACGGCTAGCGGGGGCAGATACGCAGTATTTT
D gene: -; J gene: TRBJ2-5; clone size: -; V gene: TRBV11-2; CDR3 protein: CASSLGHRETQYF; CDR3 DNA: TGTGCCAGCAGCTTGGGACATCGGGAGACCCAGTACTTC
D gene: TRBD2; J gene: TRBJ2-3; clone size: -; V gene: TRBV6-4; CDR3 protein: CASSTGTSGDTQYF; CDR3 DNA: TGTGCCAGCAGTACCGGGACTAGCGGAGATACGCAGTATTTT
D gene: -; J gene: TRBJ1-1; clone size: -; V gene: TRBV6-4; CDR3 protein: CASSVGMNTEAFF; CDR3 DNA: TGTGCCAGCAGTGTGGGCATGAACACTGAAGCTTTCTTT
D gene: -; J gene: TRBJ2-3; clone size: -; V gene: TRBV4-3; CDR3 protein: CASSQGGVSTDTQYF; CDR3 DNA: TGCGCCAGCAGCCAAGGCGGGGTTAGCACAGATACGCAGTATTTT
D gene: TRBD2; J gene: TRBJ2-3; clone size: -; V gene: TRBV2; CDR3 protein: CASCLAGVTDTQYF; CDR3 DNA: TGTGCCAGCTGCTTAGCGGGGGTCACAGATACGCAGTATTTT
D gene: TRBD1; J gene: TRBJ2-5; clone size: -; V gene: TRBV6-1; CDR3 protein: CASSEQGVVETQYF; CDR3 DNA: TGTGCCAGCAGTGAACAGGGGGTAGTAGAGACCCAGTACTTC
D gene: -; J gene: TRBJ1-2; clone size: -; V gene: TRBV4-2; CDR3 protein: CASSQELELRKDYGYTF; CDR3 DNA: TGTGCCAGCAGCCAAGAATTAGAGTTGAGGAAGGACTATGGCTACACCTTC
D gene: -; J gene: TRBJ1-2; clone size: -; V gene: TRBV27; CDR3 protein: CASSSRRREGYGYTF; CDR3 DNA: TGTGCCAGCAGTTCACGGCGCAGGGAAGGTTATGGCTACACCTTC
D gene: -; J gene: TRBJ1-6; clone size: -; V gene: TRBV27; CDR3 protein: CASSPLGAGSPLHF; CDR3 DNA: TGTGCCAGCAGTCCGCTAGGGGCAGGTTCACCCCTCCACTTT
D gene: -; J gene: TRBJ1-1; clone size: -; V gene: TRBV2; CDR3 protein: CASKADLGGTNTEAFF; CDR3 DNA: TGTGCCAGCAAAGCCGATCTCGGGGGAACCAACACTGAAGCTTTCTTT
D gene: TRBD1; J gene: TRBJ2-1; clone size: -; V gene: TRBV13; CDR3 protein: CASRAEWGQGDNEQFF; CDR3 DNA: TGTGCCAGCAGGGCTGAGTGGGGACAGGGTGACAATGAGCAGTTCTTC
D gene: -; J gene: TRBJ2-1; clone size: few; V gene: TRBV7-2; CDR3 protein: CASSSGYIYEQFF; CDR3 DNA: TGTGCCAGCAGCTCGGGTTATATTTATGAGCAGTTCTTC
D gene: TRBD2; J gene: TRBJ2-7; clone size: once; V gene: TRBV9; CDR3 protein: CASSVEASGSSYEQYF; CDR3 DNA: TGTGCCAGCAGCGTAGAGGCTAGCGGGAGCTCCTACGAGCAGTACTTC
D gene: TRBD1; J gene: TRBJ2-5; clone size: -; V gene: TRBV19; CDR3 protein: CASSAAGTDRETQYF; CDR3 DNA: TGTGCCAGTAGTGCCGCCGGGACAGATCGGGAGACCCAGTACTTC